The T cell receptor beta chain described here comes from a study of read filtering for tumor transcriptome and immune sequencing. The overall study: Under 10 patients were R-ISS I, approximately 15 were R-ISS II, 6 or 7 were R-ISS III.

Regarding the study as a whole: IR-seq captured clonotypes deeper and more reliably than RNA-seq.

This clonotype was observed at least ten times. Antigen: not known. The CDR3 sequence is 15 residues long. Germline V gives CDR1 KGHSH, CDR2 LQKENI. The V and J ends lost 3 bases and 1 base respectively, with 12 bases between them. From about 0.4 ug of RNA, a library with molecular barcoded alpha/delta and beta/gamma adaptors was made. TCRdb recomputed calls from the reads with MiXCR, one row per CDR3 protein. The table lists roughly 69,000 distinct CDR3 sequences, around 14% of them singletons, with around 43% in the top ten. The sample was a population of CD138-negative cells sorted from bone marrow. V and J are TRBV18 and TRBJ1-1, with D possibly being TRBD1 (5 bases). This sequence was found in a donor aged 40 or older with multiple myeloma. The CDR3 nucleotides read TGTGCCAGCTCACCGGGCAGGGCAGGGAACACTGAAGCTTTCTTT. Translation gives CASSPGRAGNTEAFF.